A single sample is the source of the 29 T cell receptor beta chains below, sequenced in a study of T-cell reconstitution after alpha-beta-depleted transplantation in children. Preparation of the TCRbeta library was carried out with unique molecular identifiers. Using its own MiXCR run on the PCR reads, TCRdb lists one record per CDR3 protein. Seen here are 200,000 to 250,000 distinct CDR3 sequences, 20% to 30% observed once, and the top ten hold about 4.8%. The sample consisted of PBMCs, mostly from graft donor cells, taken 360 days after TCRalphabeta/CD19-depleted stem cell transplant. The source of these receptors is a female patient aged 2-10 years who had a stem cell transplant for congenital amegakaryocytic thrombocytopenia, so the T cells may come from the graft donor.

DNA of the CDR3: TGTGCCAGCAGTTGGGGACAGGGGTCGGCAGATACGCAGTATTTT. This translates into CASSWGQGSADTQYF. The chain links TRBV12-3 or TRBV12-4 to TRBJ2-3; 10 bases are shared with TRBD1. With 4 bases clipped from V and 4 bases from J, the junction kept 5 bases outside the gene matches. The CDR3 has 15 residues.

The genes are TRBV20-1 and TRBJ2-6; 9 bases fit TRBD1. The V and J ends lost 4 bases and 3 bases, in that order; junction bases with no gene match: 16. Germline CDR1 reads DFQATT; CDR2 reads SNEGSKA (reference sequence). The CDR3 runs to 19 residues. This chain's CDR3 is CSAKAHGRDRVLGANVLTF. The CDR3 nucleotides are TGCAGTGCTAAGGCTCATGGCCGGGACAGGGTCCTTGGGGCCAACGTCCTGACTTTC.

The V call is TRBV13, the J call TRBJ1-2, with D perhaps matching TRBD1 (5 bases). The V gene's germline CDR1 is PRHDT and CDR2 FYEKMQ (reference sequence). The CDR3 totals 14 residues. V was trimmed by 5 bases and J by 7 bases, leaving 17 bases between them. CDR3 protein: CASSPAAGTGGYTF. The CDR3 bases are TGTGCCAGCAGCCCCGCGGCAGGGACGGGTGGCTACACCTTC.

This chain connects TRBV20-1 to TRBJ2-1; D is undetermined. V was trimmed by 5 bases and J by 2 bases, leaving 13 bases between them. The V gene's germline CDR1 is DFQATT and CDR2 SNEGSKA (reference sequence). CDR3 length: 14 residues. The CDR3 reads CSALDTVTYNEQFF. DNA for the CDR3: TGCAGTGCTTTAGACACCGTAACCTACAATGAGCAGTTCTTC.

This chain joins TRBV3-1 and TRBJ1-2; D uncertain. Germline-derived CDR1 and CDR2 are LGHDT and YNNKEL (reference sequence). This CDR3 has 13 residues. V was cut by 1 base and J by 8 bases, with 11 bases left in between. In DNA, the CDR3 is TGTGCCAGCAGCCAAGTAAGGTCGGGGGGCTACACCTTC. Its protein product is CASSQVRSGGYTF.

This clonotype was seen more than once but under ten times. The CDR3 DNA is TGTGCCACCAGCAGAGCGGGGGTATTAGAGATCCGTCAAGAGACCCAGTACTTC. Its translation is CATSRAGVLEIRQETQYF. V is TRBV15 and J is TRBJ2-5, with D possibly TRBD2 on 6 matching bases. The CDR3 has 18 amino acids. Looked up from germline, CDR1 is LNHNV and CDR2 is YYDKDF (reference sequence). Trimming pared 1 base from V and 2 bases from J, leaving 20 bases between.

The CDR3 DNA is TGTGCCAGCAGATCGACAGGGGAGAGTGGCTACACCTTC. This sequence encodes CASRSTGESGYTF. This chain links TRBV6-1 with TRBJ1-2, with TRBD1 matching over 8 bases. This CDR3 is built from 13 residues. CDR1 MNHNS and CDR2 SASEGT come from the germline V gene. The V and J ends lost 6 bases and 7 bases, in that order; junction bases with no gene match: 7.

This clonotype turned up a few times. This chain uses TRBV12-3 or TRBV12-4 with TRBJ2-3; D is undetermined. This CDR3 is 13 amino acids long. Trimming took 4 bases from V and 6 from J, leaving 11 bases between them. Here the CDR3 reads CASSSVQGDTQYF. The DNA of the CDR3 is TGTGCCAGCAGTTCCGTGCAAGGGGATACGCAGTATTTT.

This chain links TRBV6-2 or TRBV6-3 with TRBJ2-1, with D tentatively TRBD2 (6 bases). The CDR3 has 13 residues. The V gene's germline CDR1 is MNHEY and CDR2 SVGEGT. Trimming stripped 8 bases from V and 2 bases from J, with 10 bases between. The CDR3 region is CASQLATYNEQFF. CDR3 nucleotides: TGTGCCAGCCAGCTAGCGACCTACAATGAGCAGTTCTTC.

The gene calls are TRBV4-1 and TRBJ1-1; 10 bases fit TRBD1. Germline V gene lookup returns CDR1 MGHRA and CDR2 YSYEKL. CDR3 length: 16 amino acids. V lost 2 bases to trimming and J lost 3 bases; unmatched junction nucleotides: 6. The CDR3 here is CASSQLEGQGYTEAFF. In DNA, the CDR3 is TGCGCCAGCAGCCAACTGGAGGGACAGGGGTACACTGAAGCTTTCTTT.

This clonotype came up a few times. The CDR3 DNA is TGCGCCAGCAGCTCTACAGGGGGGGGTGTCACAGATACGCAGTATTTT. This gives the protein CASSSTGGGVTDTQYF. J is TRBJ2-3 and V is TRBV5-1; perhaps TRBD1 as D (8 bases). Per germline, CDR1 SGHRS and CDR2 YFSETQ. The CDR3 is 16 residues long. V was trimmed by 3 bases and J by 2 bases, leaving 16 bases between them.

This chain links TRBV7-9 with TRBJ2-3, with D uncertain. The V gene lost 5 bases and the J gene lost 6 bases, with 15 bases spanning the gap. This CDR3 spans 14 amino acids. Germline loops: CDR1 SEHNR, CDR2 FQNEAQ (reference sequence). For the CDR3, the DNA is TGTGCCAGCAGCGCCCTTTCGAGCCGGGATACGCAGTATTTT. It encodes CASSALSSRDTQYF.

In this sample, this clonotype turned up a few times. CDR3 DNA: TGCAGCGCCTTCCTAGGTCTCAACTACGAGCAGTACTTC. Its translation: CSAFLGLNYEQYF. The chain employs TRBV29-1 and TRBJ2-7; D is unclear. Germline-derived CDR1 and CDR2 are SQVTM and ANQGSEA. This CDR3 has 13 amino acids. Trimming pared 7 bases from V and 3 bases from J, leaving 16 bases between.

This chain joins TRBV5-1 and TRBJ2-7; either TRBD1 or TRBD2 may supply D (5 bases each). The CDR3 contains 18 residues. Between the trimmed V and J ends, which lost 0 bases and 0 bases, there was a span of 19 bases. Germline values: CDR1 SGHRS, CDR2 YFSETQ. The CDR3 loop reads CASSLGRDGNDNSYEQYF. The DNA for the CDR3 is TGCGCCAGCAGCTTGGGCCGGGACGGGAATGACAACTCCTACGAGCAGTACTTC.

The chain couples TRBV4-1 to TRBJ2-4, with D possibly TRBD2 on 6 matching bases. The CDR3 runs to 16 residues. The germline V gene has CDR1 MGHRA and CDR2 YSYEKL. V lost 1 base, J lost 7 bases, and 17 bases lay in between. The CDR3 DNA reads TGCGCCAGCAGCCAAGGGCTAGCGAATAAAGCGAACATTCAGTACTTC. Protein: CASSQGLANKANIQYF.

In this sample, this clonotype turned up many times. This chain joins TRBV12-3 or TRBV12-4 and TRBJ1-5; D gene unclear. This CDR3 contains 15 residues. V lost 2 bases and J lost 0, with 8 bases in between. Here the CDR3 DNA reads TGTGCCAGCAGTTTACTTTTAGCTAGCAATCAGCCCCAGCATTTT. This encodes CASSLLLASNQPQHF.

This clonotype was counted a few times. The chain links TRBV4-1 to TRBJ2-7; D is ambiguous. CDR3 size: 14 residues. Trimming pared 4 bases from V and 0 bases from J, leaving 10 bases between. Germline lookup yields CDR1 MGHRA and CDR2 YSYEKL. The CDR3 nucleotides are TGCGCCAGCAGCCGTACGGCAAGCTCCTACGAGCAGTACTTC. Amino acids: CASSRTASSYEQYF.

On this clonotype: This is likely a read error, given that the CDR3 carries no conserved phenylalanine or tryptophan at its end. The chain has TRBV24-1 and TRBJ1-2; no clear D gene. CDR3 length: 14 residues. V lost 6 bases and J 4 bases, leaving 14 bases between the germline ends. CDR1 and CDR2 from the germline V gene are KGHDR and SFDVKD. CDR3 amino acids: CATSPPDSIYGYTC. DNA for the CDR3: TGTGCCACCAGTCCACCCGATTCAATCTATGGCTACACCTGC.

The V and J genes are TRBV4-1 and TRBJ2-1; 8 nucleotides align to TRBD1. J gave up 9 bases and V 8 bases, and 12 bases lay outside the gene matches. CDR1 is MGHRA and CDR2 is YSYEKL in the germline V gene. The CDR3 runs 14 residues. The DNA of the CDR3 is TGCGCCAGCGAGGGACAGGTTTGGCTTGGTGAGCAGTTCTTC. It translates to CASEGQVWLGEQFF.

This clonotype was seen more than once but under ten times. This chain connects TRBV5-1 to TRBJ1-1; the match to TRBD1 covers 11 bases. CDR3 length equals 17 residues. Germline CDR1 SGHRS, CDR2 YFSETQ. Trimming at V came to 4 bases and at J to 1 base, leaving 9 bases not matched to a gene. The CDR3 here is CASSPRTGGTENTEAFF. The CDR3 DNA reads TGCGCCAGCAGCCCGCGGACAGGGGGCACAGAGAACACTGAAGCTTTCTTT.

The CDR3 loop is CASSLAGPRNQPQHF. The CDR3, as DNA: TGTGCCAGCAGCTTGGCGGGACCGCGCAATCAGCCCCAGCATTTT. This rearrangement joins TRBV5-5 to TRBJ1-5; a weak D match, TRBD1 (5 bases). Per the germline V gene, CDR1 is SGHKS and CDR2 is YYEKEE (reference sequence). Trimming left V 0 bases short and J 2 bases short, with 9 bases between. CDR3 length equals 15 residues.

The J gene is TRBJ2-6, the V gene TRBV2, with 8 bases that match TRBD1. CDR3 size: 15 residues. V dropped 6 bases and J dropped 4; count of bases not matched to a gene: 5. Germline V gene lookup returns CDR1 SNHLY and CDR2 FYNNEI. The CDR3 region has the DNA TGTGCCAGCAGACAGACAGGGGACGGGGCCAACGTCCTGACTTTC. Its protein product is CASRQTGDGANVLTF.

V gene TRBV10-3 combines with J gene TRBJ2-7; D is undetermined. Germline V gene sequence: CDR1 ENHRY, CDR2 SYGVKD. Deletions cut 2 bases from V and 5 bases from J, with 4 bases between. There are 11 residues in the CDR3. The CDR3 sequence: CAISETDEQYF. The DNA for the CDR3 is TGTGCCATCAGTGAGACGGACGAGCAGTACTTC.

The sample holds many counts of this clonotype. V and J are TRBV10-2 and TRBJ1-5; D unclear. Looked up from germline, CDR1 is WSHSY and CDR2 is SAAADI. Trimming removed 7 bases at V and 3 bases at J, with 13 bases between. CDR3 length equals 14 residues. The CDR3 loop is CASTRTAINQPQHF. CDR3 nucleotides: TGCGCCAGCACCCGTACAGCGATCAATCAGCCCCAGCATTTT.

This clonotype was detected many times. The gene calls are TRBV20-1 and TRBJ1-2; 7 bases line up with TRBD1. CDR3 length: 13 amino acids. The germline CDR1 and CDR2 sequences are DFQATT and SNEGSKA (reference sequence). V lost 3 bases, J lost 8 bases, and 9 bases stayed unmatched. DNA of the CDR3: TGCAGTGCTAGTGGGGACAGTCCTCGGGGCTACACCTTC. Protein: CSASGDSPRGYTF.

In its sample, this clonotype was seen a few times. The CDR3 is CASSPDRGITEAFF. CDR3 in DNA: TGTGCCAGCAGCCCAGACAGGGGGATCACTGAAGCTTTCTTT. The chain links TRBV12-3 or TRBV12-4 to TRBJ1-1; TRBD1 agrees at 9 bases. The CDR3 has 14 amino acids. The ends lost 6 bases at V and 4 bases at J; junction bases unmatched: 6.

This clonotype was recorded a few times. This rearrangement joins TRBV12-3 or TRBV12-4 to TRBJ1-5; D perhaps matches TRBD1 (5 bases). The V end was cut by 3 bases, the J end by 7 bases, with 13 bases between. CDR3 size: 14 residues. In DNA form, the CDR3 reads TGTGCCAGCAGTTTTGCGGGGGTAGGGCAGCCCCAGCATTTT. Encoded protein: CASSFAGVGQPQHF.

The rearrangement joins TRBV9 to TRBJ2-7, with 8 positions matching TRBD2. The CDR3 extends over 14 amino acids. Germline V gene sequence: CDR1 SGDLS, CDR2 YYNGEE. V dropped 4 bases and J dropped 1; count of bases not matched to a gene: 4. DNA of the CDR3: TGTGCCAGCAGCCCCCGACTAGCGTCCTACGAGCAGTACTTC. It specifies CASSPRLASYEQYF.

V usage is TRBV20-1 and J usage is TRBJ2-1, with D perhaps TRBD1 or TRBD2 (5 bases each). The V gene's germline CDR1 is DFQATT and CDR2 SNEGSKA (reference sequence). Trimming cost V 6 bases and J 9 bases, with 12 bases left between them. The CDR3 extends over 11 amino acids. Here the CDR3 reads CSAEGTGEQFF. The CDR3 nucleotides are TGCAGTGCAGAAGGGACGGGTGAGCAGTTCTTC.